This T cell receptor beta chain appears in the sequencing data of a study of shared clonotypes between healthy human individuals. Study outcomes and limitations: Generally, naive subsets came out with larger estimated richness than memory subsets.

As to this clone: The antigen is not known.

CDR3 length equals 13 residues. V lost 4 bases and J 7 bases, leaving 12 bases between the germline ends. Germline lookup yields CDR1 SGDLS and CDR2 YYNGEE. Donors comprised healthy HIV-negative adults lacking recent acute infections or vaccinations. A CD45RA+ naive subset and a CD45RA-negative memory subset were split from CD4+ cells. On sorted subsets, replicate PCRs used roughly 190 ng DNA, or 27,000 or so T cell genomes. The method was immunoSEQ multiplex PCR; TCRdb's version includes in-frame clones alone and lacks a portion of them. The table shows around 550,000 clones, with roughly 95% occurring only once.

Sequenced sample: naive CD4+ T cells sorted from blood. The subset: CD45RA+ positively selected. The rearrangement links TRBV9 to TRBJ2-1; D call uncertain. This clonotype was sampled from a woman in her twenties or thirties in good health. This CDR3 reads CASSKVAVNEQFF. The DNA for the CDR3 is TGTGCCAGCAGCAAAGTGGCGGTAAATGAGCAGTTCTTC.